This T cell receptor beta chain came from a study of blood T cell repertoires in COVID-19. Whole-study context: Acute and convalescent COVID-19 specimens originated in the United States, Italy and Spain.

Produced via immunoSEQ multiplex PCR; TCRdb's table is partial and in-frame only. The data contain about 210,000 clones, around 85% of them singletons. The sequencing sample was made of PBMCs or T cells enriched from blood (not recorded which). The clonotype was recovered from a man aged 35-49 years who had recovered from COVID-19.

CDR3 amino acids: CSASSLISNQPQHF. The CDR3 DNA reads as TGCAGTGCTAGTTCCCTTATTAGCAATCAGCCCCAGCATTTT. This chain joins TRBV20-1 and TRBJ1-5, with D unclear. The V and J ends lost 3 bases and 0 bases respectively, with 9 bases between them. This CDR3 has 14 amino acids. The germline V gene has CDR1 DFQATT and CDR2 SNEGSKA (reference sequence).